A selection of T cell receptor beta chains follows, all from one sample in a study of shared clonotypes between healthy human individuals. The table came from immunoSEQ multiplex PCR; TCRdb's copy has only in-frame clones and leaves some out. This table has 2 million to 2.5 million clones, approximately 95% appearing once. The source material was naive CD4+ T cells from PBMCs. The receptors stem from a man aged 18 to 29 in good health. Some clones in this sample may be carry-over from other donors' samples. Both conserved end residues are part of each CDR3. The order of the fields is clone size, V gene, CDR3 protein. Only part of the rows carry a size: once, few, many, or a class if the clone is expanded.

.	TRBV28	CASSFTGGPQNIQYF
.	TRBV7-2	CASSLTTEGEQFF
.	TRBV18	CASSQLTGYDYTF
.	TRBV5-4	CASSSGRMNTEAFF
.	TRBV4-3	CASSQDGITNQPQHF
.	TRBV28	CASIASGGYNEQFF
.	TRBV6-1	CASSVEPGGDEQYF
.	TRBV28	CASSPSPSRVGNTIYF
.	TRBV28	CASSLGGQGLASNSPLHF
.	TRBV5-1	CASSLEPGPYGYTF
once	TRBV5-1	CASSFGAGVYNEQFF
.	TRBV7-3	CASSLGGTGNYEQYF
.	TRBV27	CASSLDRGVWNTEAFF
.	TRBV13	CASSSITPYEQYF
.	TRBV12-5	CASGSTGGSYEQYF
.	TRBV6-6	CASSYSGTSYNEQFF
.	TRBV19	CASYMANYGYTF
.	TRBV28	CASSVDRVVEKLFF
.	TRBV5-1	CASSLQGFPEAFF
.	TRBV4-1	CASSQKLEGEQFF
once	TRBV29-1	CSVEVNGLSYEQYF
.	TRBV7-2	CASRSSLAAGSYSEQFF
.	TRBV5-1	CASSLVGREKDETQYF
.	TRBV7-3	CASSRQGTGELFF
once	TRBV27	CASSKGMGNQPQHF
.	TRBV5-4	CASSKGAARGTQYF
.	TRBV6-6	CASSATENTEAFF
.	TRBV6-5	CASSTGTQPQHF
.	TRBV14	CASSQSNADTQYF